The rows below give T cell receptor beta chains drawn from one sample of a study of cytomegalovirus exposure and HLA in healthy donors. The repertoire was sequenced with immunoSEQ multiplex PCR; TCRdb's copy has only in-frame clones and lacks some. The sample comprises more than 90,000 clones, 80% to 85% of which are singletons, and about 3.9% rests with the top ten. Sequencing was performed on PBMCs. These receptors came from a woman between 70 and 85 years old in good health and CMV-seropositive. The CDR3 runs from the conserved cysteine through the conserved F or W. The order of the fields is V gene, J gene, CDR3 protein.

v_gene: TRBV19; j_gene: TRBJ2-3; CDR3aa: CASLAGGSTDTQYF
v_gene: TRBV9; j_gene: TRBJ2-5; CDR3aa: CASSLGTSRETQYF
v_gene: TRBV4-3; j_gene: -; CDR3aa: CASSQGQGLTYEQYF
v_gene: TRBV5-4; j_gene: TRBJ2-7; CDR3aa: CASSSGQGRSEQYF
v_gene: TRBV19; j_gene: TRBJ1-5; CDR3aa: CASSRGQYSNQPQHF
v_gene: TRBV6-4; j_gene: TRBJ2-1; CDR3aa: CASSDSGTSGGEQFF
v_gene: TRBV15; j_gene: TRBJ2-6; CDR3aa: CATSREPGQGAGANVLTF
v_gene: TRBV19; j_gene: TRBJ1-2; CDR3aa: CASGNGTGGSYGYTF
v_gene: TRBV10-3; j_gene: TRBJ2-7; CDR3aa: CAIRRLAGGYEQYF
v_gene: TRBV21-1; j_gene: TRBJ2-2; CDR3aa: CASSKRRTWREVRTGELFF
v_gene: TRBV4-3; j_gene: TRBJ2-1; CDR3aa: CASSQDHRLAGVREQFF
v_gene: TRBV5-1; j_gene: TRBJ2-7; CDR3aa: CASSLGPNLEQYF
v_gene: TRBV7-2; j_gene: TRBJ1-5; CDR3aa: CASRGQSNQPQHF
v_gene: TRBV5-4; j_gene: TRBJ1-4; CDR3aa: CASSASGTDEKLFF
v_gene: TRBV4-1; j_gene: TRBJ2-3; CDR3aa: CASSQDGLAGLTDTQYF
v_gene: TRBV7-9; j_gene: TRBJ2-1; CDR3aa: CASSPMLSGAHNEQFF